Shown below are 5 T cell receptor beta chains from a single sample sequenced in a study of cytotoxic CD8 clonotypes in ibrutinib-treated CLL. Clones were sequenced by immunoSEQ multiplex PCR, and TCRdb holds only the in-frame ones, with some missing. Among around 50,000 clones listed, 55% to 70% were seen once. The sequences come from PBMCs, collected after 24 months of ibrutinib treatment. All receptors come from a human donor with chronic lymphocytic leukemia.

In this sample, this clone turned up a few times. For the CDR3, the DNA is TGTGCCAGCAGTGAAGAGGGGCAGGGTGGCGATACGCAGTATTTT. Translating gives CASSEEGQGGDTQYF. This chain links TRBV2 with TRBJ2-3, with a possible D match to TRBD1 (5 bases). Germline CDR1 is SNHLY and CDR2 is FYNNEI. The V gene lost 1 base and the J gene lost 6 bases, with 14 bases spanning the gap. The CDR3 spans 15 residues. The variable domain in full, with the rest retrieved from reference TRBV2 and TRBJ2-3, is EPEVTQTPSHQVTQMGQEVILRCVPISNHLYFYWYRQILGQKVEFLVSFYNNEISEKSEIFDDQFSVERPDGSNFTLKIRSTKLEDSAMYFCASSEEGQGGDTQYFGPGTRLTVL.

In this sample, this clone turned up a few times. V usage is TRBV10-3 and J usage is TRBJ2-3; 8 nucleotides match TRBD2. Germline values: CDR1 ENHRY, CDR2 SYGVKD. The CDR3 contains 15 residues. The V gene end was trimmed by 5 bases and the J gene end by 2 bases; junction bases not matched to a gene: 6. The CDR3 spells CAISNSGAATDTQYF. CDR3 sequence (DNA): TGTGCCATCAGTAATAGCGGGGCTGCCACAGATACGCAGTATTTT.

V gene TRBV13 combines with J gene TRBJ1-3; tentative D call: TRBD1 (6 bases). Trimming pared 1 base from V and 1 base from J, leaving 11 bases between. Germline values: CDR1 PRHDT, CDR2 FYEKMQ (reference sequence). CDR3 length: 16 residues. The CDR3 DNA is TGTGCCAGCAGCTTAGTGGGGGGCTTTTCTGGAAACACCATATATTTT. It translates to CASSLVGGFSGNTIYF.

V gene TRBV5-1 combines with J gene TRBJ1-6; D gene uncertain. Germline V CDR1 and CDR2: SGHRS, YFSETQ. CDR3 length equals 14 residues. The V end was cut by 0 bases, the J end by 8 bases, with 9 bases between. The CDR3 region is CASSLASNDSPLHF. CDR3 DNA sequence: TGCGCCAGCAGCTTGGCCTCGAACGATTCACCCCTCCACTTT.

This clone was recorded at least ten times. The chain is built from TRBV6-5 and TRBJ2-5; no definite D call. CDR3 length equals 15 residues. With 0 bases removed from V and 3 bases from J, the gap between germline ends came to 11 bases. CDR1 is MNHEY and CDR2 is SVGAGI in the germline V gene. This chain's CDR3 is CASSYSGLVEETQYF. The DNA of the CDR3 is TGTGCCAGCAGTTACTCAGGTCTTGTGGAAGAGACCCAGTACTTC.